Shown below are 9 T cell receptor beta chains from a single sample sequenced in a study of shared clonotypes between healthy human individuals. Profiled with immunoSEQ multiplex PCR; TCRdb holds only in-frame clones, not every one. The sample consists of roughly 2,500,000 clones, 80% to 95% of them appearing once. Sequencing was done on a sample of naive CD4+ T cells from PBMCs. The sample's subset: CD45RA+ positively selected. All receptors come from a man between 18 and 35 years old in good health. Some clones in this sample may be carry-over from other donors' samples.

Remarks on this clone: This sample includes further DNA sequences coding for the same CDR3. This rearrangement joins TRBV5-4 to TRBJ2-7, with TRBD2 as a possible D gene (5 bases). Trimming cost V 0 bases and J 0 bases, with 7 bases left between them. Per germline, CDR1 SGHNT and CDR2 YYREEE (reference sequence). This CDR3 is 14 amino acids long. The CDR3 DNA reads as TGTGCCAGCAGCTTGGGAGGGAGCTCCTACGAGCAGTACTTC. Protein: CASSLGGSSYEQYF.

The chain employs TRBV29-1 and TRBJ2-3, with 9 bases fitting TRBD1. CDR1 is SQVTM, CDR2 ANQGSEA, per germline. With 7 bases clipped from V and 3 bases from J, the junction kept 5 bases outside the gene matches. This CDR3 region has 13 residues. CDR3 coding DNA: TGCAGCGGCAAGACAGGGGGGACAGATACGCAGTATTTT. Its translation: CSGKTGGTDTQYF.

The V and J genes are TRBV7-3 and TRBJ2-3; D might be TRBD2 (6 bases). CDR3 length: 16 residues. Germline CDR1 SGHTA, CDR2 FQGTGA. V was clipped by 3 bases and J by 3 bases, with 16 bases between them. CDR3 sequence: CASSLFGGSRTDTQYF. Written as DNA, the CDR3 is TGTGCCAGCAGCTTGTTTGGGGGGTCCAGAACAGATACGCAGTATTTT. The full variable domain, completed using reference TRBV7-3 and TRBJ2-3, is GAGVSQTPSNKVTEKGKYVELRCDPISGHTALYWYRQSLGQGPEFLIYFQGTGAADDSGLPNDRFFAVRPEGSVSTLKIQRTERGDSAVYLCASSLFGGSRTDTQYFGPGTRLTVL.

The chain has TRBV4-1 and TRBJ2-3, with D unresolved. With 4 bases removed from V and 2 bases from J, the gap between germline ends came to 4 bases. The germline CDR1 and CDR2 sequences are MGHRA and YSYEKL. The CDR3 covers 12 residues. The CDR3 here is CASSLSTDTQYF. CDR3 nucleotide sequence: TGCGCCAGCAGCCTTTCCACAGATACGCAGTATTTT.

This rearrangement joins TRBV5-1 to TRBJ2-3, with D tentatively TRBD1 (6 bases). V lost 3 bases to trimming and J lost 6 bases, with 32 bases between them. There are 20 residues in the CDR3. Looked up from germline, CDR1 is SGHRS and CDR2 is YFSETQ. The CDR3 protein is CASSWRQAPDWGKLRDTQYF. As DNA, the CDR3 is TGCGCCAGCAGCTGGAGACAGGCCCCCGACTGGGGTAAACTAAGGGATACGCAGTATTTT.

This chain joins TRBV11-2 and TRBJ2-3, with unresolved D. The length of the CDR3 is 13 residues. Between the trimmed V and J ends, which lost 1 base and 7 bases, there was a span of 9 bases. The germline CDR1 and CDR2 sequences are SGHAT and FQNNGV. CDR3 nucleotides: TGTGCCAGCAGCTTAGCGAGAAGCCATACGCAGTATTTT. The encoded protein is CASSLARSHTQYF.

The chain links TRBV2 to TRBJ2-5; maybe TRBD2 (5 bases). The CDR3 sequence is 13 residues long. The germline V and J ends were trimmed by 5 bases and 5 bases, with 12 bases remaining between them. Germline CDR1 is SNHLY and CDR2 is FYNNEI. CDR3: CASSYSVIETQYF. CDR3 DNA: TGTGCCAGCAGTTATAGCGTTATTGAGACCCAGTACTTC.

The V and J genes are TRBV28 and TRBJ1-4; D gene ambiguous. The CDR3 covers 15 residues. Trimming cost V 8 bases and J 3 bases, with 16 bases left between them. CDR1 is MDHEN, CDR2 SYDVKM, per germline. The CDR3 DNA follows: TGTGCCAGCTCCCCGGCACCGGATCCTAATGAAAAACTGTTTTTT. It specifies CASSPAPDPNEKLFF.

V gene TRBV28 combines with J gene TRBJ1-3, with D hard to call. The CDR3 runs 16 residues. Germline V gene lookup returns CDR1 MDHEN and CDR2 SYDVKM. V lost 2 bases to trimming and J lost 0 bases, with 11 bases between them. The CDR3 DNA sequence: TGTGCCAGCAGTTTACAAAGGGCCATCTCTGGAAACACCATATATTTT. Amino acids: CASSLQRAISGNTIYF.